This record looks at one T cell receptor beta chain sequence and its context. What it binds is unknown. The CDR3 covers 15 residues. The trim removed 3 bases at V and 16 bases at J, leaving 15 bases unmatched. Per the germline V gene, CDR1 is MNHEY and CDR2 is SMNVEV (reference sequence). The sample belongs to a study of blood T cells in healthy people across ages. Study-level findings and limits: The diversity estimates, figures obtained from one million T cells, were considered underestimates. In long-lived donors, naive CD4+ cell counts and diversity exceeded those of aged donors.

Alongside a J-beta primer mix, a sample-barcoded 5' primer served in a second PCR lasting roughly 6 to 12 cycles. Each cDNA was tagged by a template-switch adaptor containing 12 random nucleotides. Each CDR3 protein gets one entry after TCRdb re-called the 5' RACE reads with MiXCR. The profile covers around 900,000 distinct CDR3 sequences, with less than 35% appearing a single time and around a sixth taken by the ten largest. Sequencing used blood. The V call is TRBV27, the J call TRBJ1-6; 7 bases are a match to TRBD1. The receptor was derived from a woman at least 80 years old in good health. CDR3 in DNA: TGTGCCAGCAGTTTGAGCGGGACAGATTCTTTACCTCTCCACTTT. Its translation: CASSLSGTDSLPLHF.